This T cell receptor (beta chain) was recorded in a study of blood T cell repertoires in COVID-19. Here immunoSEQ multiplex PCR was the method, and the copy in TCRdb shows in-frame clones only, minus some. The repertoire includes fewer than 200,000 clones, around 83% of them detected once, and 3.6% sits in the top ten. Trimming left V 5 bases short and J 5 bases short, with 12 bases between. The CDR3 runs 13 residues. In germline, CDR1 is KGHSH, CDR2 LQKENI. The material sequenced was PBMCs or T cells enriched from blood (not recorded which). The chain has TRBV18 and TRBJ1-1; no reliable D call. The clonotype was recovered from a woman in her 50s in a cohort exposed to, infected with or recovered from COVID-19 (not recorded which). In nucleotides, the CDR3 is TGTGCCAGCTCATCCTCCGGGGAGACTGAAGCTTTCTTT. Translation: CASSSSGETEAFF.